These 3 T cell receptor beta chains were all obtained from the same sample, sequenced in a study of T cells in Graves' hyperthyroidism and ophthalmopathy. It was RNA transcripts that yielded the amplified TCR beta CDR3 regions. Initially, a first-round RT-PCR of the TCR CDR3 employed the HTBI primer set. MiXCR, applied by TCRdb to the multiplex PCR reads, yields one record per CDR3 protein. The sample lists about 560,000 distinct CDR3 sequences, about a sixth occurring once. Material for sequencing was blood. These receptor sequences come from a woman aged 18-29 years with Graves' hyperthyroidism.

This chain links TRBV7-8 with TRBJ2-7, with 8 bases aligning to TRBD2. This CDR3 spans 18 amino acids. The junction had 21 bases not matched to a gene; V was cut back by 5 bases and J by 6 bases. The V gene's germline CDR1 is SGHVS and CDR2 FQNEAQ. The CDR3 loop reads CASSVTPVGLAGASEQYF. The CDR3 DNA is TGTGCCAGCAGCGTTACCCCGGTCGGGCTAGCGGGCGCCTCCGAGCAGTACTTC.

CDR3 bases: TGCGCCAGCAGTGTGGCTCGGGGGTCCCCGAACACCGGGGAGCTGTTTTTT. It codes for CASSVARGSPNTGELFF. This chain links TRBV5-1 with TRBJ2-2, with D possibly TRBD2 on 6 matching bases. Trimming removed 5 bases at V and 0 bases at J, with 17 bases between. Germline CDR1 reads SGHRS; CDR2 reads YFSETQ. This CDR3 is built from 17 residues.

This clonotype was counted at least ten times. The chain carries TRBV28 and TRBJ2-7; no reliable D call. Germline-derived CDR1 and CDR2 are MDHEN and SYDVKM. V gave up 2 bases and J gave up 5 bases, with 10 bases separating them. The CDR3 length is 13 residues. CDR3 nucleotide sequence: TGTGCCAGCAGTTTAGGCCCATCGGACGAGCAGTACTTC. It encodes CASSLGPSDEQYF.